This record concerns one T cell receptor beta chain sequence. It lacks a known antigen. No much larger clone exists at a distance of one base, and base qualities are not known. In total, over 600 healthy bone marrow donors made up the cohort. All cohort members were sampled while nominally healthy, although unrecorded immune exposures were likely present. The donor was CMV seropositive and belonged to the group of 250 to 300 seropositive cohort members. Each donor provided a peripheral blood sample, and peripheral blood mononuclear cells were used for TCR beta sequencing. The Qiagen DNeasy Blood Extraction Kit was used to extract genomic DNA from the blood cell samples. Receptor amplification or capture employed the immunoSEQ multiplex PCR assay. For the multiplex PCR, a mixture combining 60 forward primers for TCR Vbeta segments and 13 reverse primers for TCR Jbeta segments was used. The CDR3 region of rearranged TCR beta genes was amplified from genomic DNA by a multiplex PCR assay. The amplified TCR beta libraries were sequenced on the Illumina HiSeq System as 87-base-pair reads. Per the authors' processing: In a later analysis, some 80 million unique TCR beta chains were counted across the approximately 620 repertoires, and roughly 11 million of these chains were shared by at least two donors. Raw reads were error-corrected and collapsed into unique sequences with a nearest-neighbor algorithm that merged closely related sequences to remove PCR and sequencing errors. V, D and J gene segments were assigned by aligning CDR3 sequences to IMGT reference sequences. For a sequence to be retained, a match of at least six nucleotides was required to both a V gene segment and a J gene segment. A rearrangement counted as productive if the CDR3 had no stop codons and remained in frame with V and J, and every other rearrangement counted as non-productive. CDR3 was defined according to IMGT convention as the region running from the second conserved V-encoded cysteine to the conserved J-encoded phenylalanine. The earlier analysis of 587 of the donors excluded any sequence lacking an unambiguous match to a single V gene segment. In an earlier analysis of some 590 of the donors, V segments were called functional above 56.7% productive rearrangements and were called segregating when the between-donor standard deviation exceeded 5%. A statistical classification framework was developed to diagnose cytomegalovirus status using the catalog of TCR beta chain sequences. V and J gene assignment, in a later analysis, came from comparing TCR nucleotide sequences with IMGT/GENE-DB human TR gene sequences. The TCRdist pipeline was used in a later analysis to assign CDR3 sequences and most-parsimonious VDJ recombination scenarios. In a later analysis, every TCR beta chain was defined by the combination of its CDR3 amino acid sequence and its V-gene family, and reads without a unique V-gene family were dropped. To address suspected cross-contamination and a sequencing artifact, a later analysis removed approximately 590 highly shared, low-generation-probability nucleotide sequences. In a later analysis, a clonal expansion index for each public chain was calculated from normalized within-repertoire ranks of inferred template counts. In a later analysis, generation probabilities were computed with a VDJ recombination model fitted to out-of-frame rearrangements, and the resulting probabilities were checked against IGoR. Hypergeometric tests were used in a later analysis to score TCR-TCR, TCR-HLA and TCR-CMV co-occurrence, with a repertoire-size bias correction applied to the TCR pairs. A later analysis estimated false discovery rates by permuting HLA or CMV assignments 20 times. A later analysis grouped co-occurring TCRs with DBSCAN, adding TCRdist sequence similarity when clustering within HLA-allele-positive subsets. Repertoires with fewer than 30,000 or more than 120,000 public chains were left out of co-occurrence clustering, as were about five repertoires with anomalous nucleotide sharing. The clones in this table, taken by TCRdb from immuneACCESS, are in-frame only. Not every clone is retained; where verified, under half of the shortfall comes from an unresolved V gene, and the cause of the rest is unknown. That table supplies the V and J calls and clone size; D and trimming were determined from the DNA. The sample table contains 120,000 or so clones; only one count was recorded for 74% of them. Approximately 10% of the sample comes from the top ten.

The germline V gene (reference sequence) gives CDR1 as GTSNPN and CDR2 as SVGIG. At the junction V is shortened by 1 base and J by 1 base, with 14 bases in between. The CDR3 runs 15 residues from the cysteine to the phenylalanine. CDR3 DNA only is kept here, 45 bases in frame from base 1. This record belongs to a study of cytomegalovirus exposure and HLA in healthy donors (dated by TCRdb to about 2017). Study-wide context: According to an earlier analysis of a few hundred of the donors, 150 million to 200 million T cells yielded 117 million unique TCR beta sequences and about 300 Gb of sequence data. Approximately 300 gigabases of sequencing data and 91 million or so unique TCR sequences made up an early release that covered over 550 HLA-typed donors. Among the roughly 430 genotyped donors, roughly 80% belonged to the genetic ancestry cluster associated with self-reported Caucasian donors. The study aimed to test whether cataloging public T cell receptors could reveal signatures of past pathogen exposure. The study used immunosequencing to profile the T cell repertoires of several hundred subjects and linked those repertoires to cytomegalovirus serostatus. Besides the first cohort of 666 subjects, a separate validation cohort made up of 120 different subjects was used. To predict cytomegalovirus infection status, the study brought together high-throughput TCR immunosequencing, statistical association of individual TCRs with disease status, and machine learning. A later analysis re-examined previously published TCR beta repertoires from 600 to 700 donors and added high-resolution HLA genotyping to investigate patterns of TCR occurrence. The later analysis used no new phenotypic data to find candidate immune exposures, relying instead on TCR beta sequences and their occurrence across donors. In an earlier analysis of about 590 of the donors, high-throughput TCR beta sequencing was used to judge whether each TCR beta V gene segment behaved as functional or pseudogenic. Alongside the repertoire data, information on donor age, sex, ethnicity and CMV serostatus was compiled. In a later genetic analysis, genome-wide SNP genotypes for about 65% of the roughly 670 donors were used, and that subset was treated as a discovery cohort. Every repertoire in the discovery cohort had been generated on one and the same sequencing platform. HLA typing included class I and class II loci at four-digit resolution. The number of typed donors differed by locus: roughly 629-630 for A, B, C, DRB1 and DQB1; approximately 520 for DQA1; 600 to 610 for DPA1; and 450 to 480 for DPB1. Roughly five DR-DQ haplotypes were treated as single units for association and clustering because of strong linkage in the cohort. Among about 390 genotyped donors of the cohort, an average of around 240,000 unique TCR beta nucleotide sequences were sequenced per donor, around 20% of them non-productive. What the research found in general, with its limitations: A later analysis found that most CMV-associated TCR beta chains appeared HLA-restricted, with HLA associations seemingly driven largely by CMV exposure. According to a later analysis, TCR association rates differed among HLA loci, with DRB1 alleles showing the most associated TCRs and HLA-C alleles showing the fewest. Immune exposure information for the cohort was limited to CMV serostatus. Presence/absence analyses assumed roughly uniform sequencing depth across donors, an assumption that may not hold. Most TCR sequences were observed very rarely across donors, whereas some public TCRs were present in many individuals. The cohort was sequenced for TCR beta chains only, and without alpha or paired-chain data the features that could be detected were limited. In a later genetic analysis, a missense DCLRE1C variant was associated with V-gene and J-gene trimming of TCR beta chains, and the association was replicated in an independent cohort. In the study, 150 to 200 TCR beta chains were listed as associated with cytomegalovirus. Compared with the roughly 700-donor mean, donors in an Asian-associated ancestry cluster had fewer N-insertions in productive TCRs, according to a later genetic analysis. In vitro tests confirmed that a few of the cytomegalovirus-associated TCR beta chains recognize cytomegalovirus antigens. Strong co-occurrence of HLA alleles, especially DR and DQ, made assigning TCR associations to individual alleles difficult. Some IMGT-functional V segments, including TRBV6-2 and TRBV6-3, could not be distinguished by the 87-base-pair reads and were therefore excluded. A later analysis reported that several top co-occurrence clusters appeared linked to parvovirus B19, influenza, CMV and Epstein-Barr virus. A further reported finding was that TCR beta sequences accurately predicted the HLA-A and HLA-B alleles for most subjects in the first cohort. In a later analysis, HLA-associated TCR beta chains showed more clonal expansion and lower generation probabilities than non-associated chains that were equally common. The classifier was reported to diagnose cytomegalovirus status with high specificity and sensitivity in both the original and validation cohorts. Correlated functional status among segregating V segments might be attributable to linkage disequilibrium, but an unknown experimental factor could not be ruled out. The earlier analysis of nearly 600 of the donors excluded fewer than 20 rarely observed V segments, including chromosome 9 orphons, because counts were too low. It was suggested by the authors that the approach could potentially be generalized to other disease states and immunological phenotypes. Because some donors lacked HLA typing at each locus, the association tests relied only on the typed subset. Specific HLA alleles were associated with 15,000 to 20,000 TCR beta sequences at a false discovery rate of 0.05 in a later analysis. A cluster of highly shared sequence variants was judged likely to represent a technical artifact of the sequencing pipeline. Broadly in line with IMGT annotations, most TCR beta V segments showed up in productive rearrangements about 87% or about 30% of the time in an earlier analysis of a few hundred of the donors.

The sample comprised PBMCs. The chain links TRBV30 with TRBJ2-7, with the D gene uncertain. This sequence was found in a woman between 45 and 60 years old in good health and CMV-seropositive. The nucleotide sequence is TGTGCCTGGAGTGGGGTCATTACGGGTTCCTACGAGCAGTACTTC. Its protein reads: CAWSGVITGSYEQYF. Full variable domain (CDR3 extended with the reference TRBV30 and TRBJ2-7 proteins): SQTIHQWPATLVQPVGSPLSLECTVEGTSNPNLYWYRQAAGRGLQLLFYSVGIGQISSEVPQNLSASRPQDRQFILSSKKLLLSDSGFYLCAWSGVITGSYEQYFGPGTRLTVT.